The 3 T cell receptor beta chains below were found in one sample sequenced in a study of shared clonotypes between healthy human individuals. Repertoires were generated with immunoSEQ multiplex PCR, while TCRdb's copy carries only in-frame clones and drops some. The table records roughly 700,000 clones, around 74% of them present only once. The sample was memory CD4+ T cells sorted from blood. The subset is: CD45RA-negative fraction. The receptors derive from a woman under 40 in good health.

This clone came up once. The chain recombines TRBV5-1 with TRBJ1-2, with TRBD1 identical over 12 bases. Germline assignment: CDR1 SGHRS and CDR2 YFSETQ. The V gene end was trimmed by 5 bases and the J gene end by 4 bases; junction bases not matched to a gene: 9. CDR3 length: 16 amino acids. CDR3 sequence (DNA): TGCGCCAGCAGTTCGGGACAGGGGGCTCGGGGCTATGGCTACACCTTC. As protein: CASSSGQGARGYGYTF.

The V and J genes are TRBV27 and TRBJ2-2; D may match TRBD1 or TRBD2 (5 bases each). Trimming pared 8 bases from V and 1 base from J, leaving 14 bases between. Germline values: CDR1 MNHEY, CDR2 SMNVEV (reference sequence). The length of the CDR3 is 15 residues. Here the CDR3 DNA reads TGTGCCAGCGGAACCGGGACGAGGAACACCGGGGAGCTGTTTTTT. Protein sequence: CASGTGTRNTGELFF.

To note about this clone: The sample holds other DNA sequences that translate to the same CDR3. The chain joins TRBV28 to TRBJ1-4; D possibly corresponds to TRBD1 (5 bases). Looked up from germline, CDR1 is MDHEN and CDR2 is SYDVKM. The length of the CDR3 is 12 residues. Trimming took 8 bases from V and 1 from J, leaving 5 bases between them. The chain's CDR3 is CASQGTNEKLFF. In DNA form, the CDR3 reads TGTGCCAGCCAGGGAACTAATGAAAAACTGTTTTTT.